A selection of T cell receptor beta chains follows, all from one sample in a study of OX40 agonist ivuxolimab in advanced cancers. Here immunoSEQ multiplex PCR was the method, and the copy in TCRdb shows in-frame clones only, minus some. The data hold approximately 72,000 clones, with around 90% observed a single time. This material consisted of CD4+ or CD8+ T cells sorted from blood, taken in a trial of the OX40 agonist ivuxolimab. The receptor set was obtained from an adult with an advanced solid tumor such as melanoma, head and neck, liver or kidney cancer. Each CDR3 is given with its conserved first and last residue. A D gene is named only where the DNA matches it firmly. A clone size is listed for some rows: how often the clone was seen (once, few, many), or a class if it is expanded.

cdr3_aa: CASRNRGAGSETQYF; cdr3_nt: TGTGCCAGCAGAAACCGGGGGGCGGGGTCCGAGACCCAGTACTTC; j_call: TRBJ2-5; clone_size: once; d_call: NA; v_call: TRBV6-5
cdr3_aa: CASSLNSYLGETQYF; cdr3_nt: TGTGCCAGCAGCTTAAACAGCTACTTGGGAGAGACCCAGTACTTC; j_call: TRBJ2-5; clone_size: NA; d_call: NA; v_call: TRBV7-9
cdr3_aa: CASSLGTGGGYTF; cdr3_nt: TGTGCCAGCAGCTTAGGGACAGGGGGCGGCTACACCTTC; j_call: TRBJ1-2; clone_size: NA; d_call: TRBD1; v_call: TRBV7-9
cdr3_aa: CATERGADLTGELFF; cdr3_nt: TGCGCCACCGAAAGGGGGGCGGACCTCACCGGGGAGCTGTTTTTT; j_call: TRBJ2-2; clone_size: NA; d_call: NA; v_call: TRBV5-1
cdr3_aa: CASSLHPSGGTDVTQYF; cdr3_nt: TGCGCCAGCAGCTTGCATCCTAGCGGGGGAACGGATGTTACGCAGTATTTT; j_call: TRBJ2-3; clone_size: NA; d_call: TRBD2; v_call: TRBV5-1
cdr3_aa: CASSLEREGVSMAFF; cdr3_nt: TGCGCCAGCAGCTTGGAGCGGGAAGGTGTTTCGATGGCTTTCTTT; j_call: TRBJ1-1; clone_size: NA; d_call: NA; v_call: TRBV5-1
cdr3_aa: CASSSTGGNQPQHF; cdr3_nt: TGTGCCAGCAGCTCGACAGGGGGGAATCAGCCCCAGCATTTT; j_call: TRBJ1-5; clone_size: NA; d_call: TRBD1; v_call: TRBV5-6
cdr3_aa: CAWRRGRANTEAFF; cdr3_nt: TGTGCCTGGAGGAGGGGCCGGGCGAACACTGAAGCTTTCTTT; j_call: TRBJ1-1; clone_size: NA; d_call: NA; v_call: TRBV30
cdr3_aa: CASSIPRQAINQPQHF; cdr3_nt: TGTGCCAGTAGTATCCCGAGACAGGCGATCAATCAGCCCCAGCATTTT; j_call: TRBJ1-5; clone_size: once; d_call: NA; v_call: TRBV19
cdr3_aa: CASSYTGRLPIYGYTF; cdr3_nt: TGTGCCAGCAGTTACACCGGCCGTCTTCCCATCTATGGCTACACCTTC; j_call: TRBJ1-2; clone_size: few; d_call: NA; v_call: TRBV6-5
cdr3_aa: CASRIRDRDALEQFF; cdr3_nt: TGTGCCAGCAGAATACGGGACAGGGATGCGTTGGAGCAGTTCTTC; j_call: TRBJ2-1; clone_size: NA; d_call: TRBD1; v_call: TRBV28
cdr3_aa: CASSPTGQEQYF; cdr3_nt: TGTGCCAGCAGCCCAACTGGACAGGAGCAGTACTTC; j_call: TRBJ2-7; clone_size: NA; d_call: NA; v_call: TRBV11-2
cdr3_aa: CASSLWTGANARNTGELFF; cdr3_nt: TGTGCCAGCAGCTTGTGGACAGGGGCCAACGCGAGAAACACCGGGGAGCTGTTTTTT; j_call: TRBJ2-2; clone_size: few; d_call: TRBD1; v_call: TRBV5-8
cdr3_aa: CAISDPDTQYF; cdr3_nt: TGTGCCATCAGTGATCCAGATACGCAGTATTTT; j_call: TRBJ2-3; clone_size: NA; d_call: NA; v_call: TRBV10-3